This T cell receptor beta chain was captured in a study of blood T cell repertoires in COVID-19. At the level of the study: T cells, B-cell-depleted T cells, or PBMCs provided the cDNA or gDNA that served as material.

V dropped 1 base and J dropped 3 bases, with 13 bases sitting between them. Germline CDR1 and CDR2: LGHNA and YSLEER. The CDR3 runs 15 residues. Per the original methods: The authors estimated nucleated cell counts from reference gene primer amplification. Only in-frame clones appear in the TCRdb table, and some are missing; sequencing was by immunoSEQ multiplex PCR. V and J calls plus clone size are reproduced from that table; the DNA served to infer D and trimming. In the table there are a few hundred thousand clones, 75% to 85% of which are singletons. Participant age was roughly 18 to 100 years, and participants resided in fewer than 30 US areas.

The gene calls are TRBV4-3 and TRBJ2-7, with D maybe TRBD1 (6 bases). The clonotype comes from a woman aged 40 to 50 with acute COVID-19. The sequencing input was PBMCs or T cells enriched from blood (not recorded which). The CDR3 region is CASSQGTQGHYEQYF. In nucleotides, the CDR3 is TGCGCCAGCAGCCAAGGAACACAGGGTCACTACGAGCAGTACTTC.